This T cell receptor (beta chain) originates from a study of cytomegalovirus exposure and HLA in healthy donors. Broader study findings: Association of around 17,000 TCR beta sequences with HLA alleles was found at 0.05 false discovery rate in a later analysis. A later analysis reportedly found fewer N-insertions in an Asian-associated ancestry cluster than the roughly 670-donor mean. Most TCR beta V segments were productive about 90% or about 30% of the time in an earlier analysis.

13 Jbeta primers and 60 Vbeta primers were used for the PCR. Assay used: immunoSEQ multiplex PCR; TCRdb lists only in-frame clones, some missing. The sample contains approximately 100,000 clones, under 75% of which appear only once. Comment on this clone: The antigen is undetermined.

Sequenced sample: PBMCs. The source is a man in his fifties or sixties in good health and CMV-seronegative.

The CDR3 reads CASSQEGGQGAKKTQYF. The CDR3 DNA sequence: TGTGCCAGCAGCCAAGAAGGCGGGCAGGGGGCGAAAAAGACCCAGTACTTC. V gene TRBV4-2 combines with J gene TRBJ2-5; TRBD1 matches 8 bases. The length of the CDR3 is 17 residues. Germline trimming cut 0 bases from V and 6 bases from J; bases unmatched to any gene: 12. CDR1 LGHNA and CDR2 YNFKEQ come from the germline V gene.